This note documents a single T cell receptor (beta chain) sequence. Its antigen is undetermined. The data derive from a study of beta chain features in type 1 diabetes. Study overall: The study examined about 110,000,000 sorted cells across all samples.

Study observations and caveats: Any HLA-type effect on TCRB rearrangement remained unresolved here. Insertions were fewer and deletions more numerous at VDJ junctions in type 1 diabetes patients. When Type 1 diabetes patients were examined, their TCRB CDR3s proved moderately but significantly shorter in all four CD4+ subsets. A PCR bias possibly favoring shorter templates would apply equally to patients and controls.

Trimming left V 1 base short and J 6 bases short, with 9 bases between. Germline lookup yields CDR1 MNHEY and CDR2 SVGAGI. The CDR3 is made up of 13 amino acids. Investigators reverse transcribed all isolated RNA, so they sequenced expressed TCRB transcripts. Clones were read by immunoSEQ multiplex PCR, and TCRdb kept only the in-frame ones, dropping some. Counted here are hundreds of thousands of clones, about an eighth occurring once; the ten biggest clones make up around 0.022%. Input material: naive CD4+ T cells from blood. The receptor's source is a man younger than 30 with type 1 diabetes. The V gene is TRBV6-5, the J gene TRBJ1-1; D may be TRBD1 (5 bases). CDR3 in DNA: TGTGCCAGCAGTTACTTCAGGGCGGCTGAAGCTTTCTTT. The encoded protein is CASSYFRAAEAFF.